This T cell receptor beta chain was recovered during a study of T cell repertoires in cytomegalovirus infection. Germline CDR1 SGHDT, CDR2 YYEEEE. The ends were cut back, 4 bases at V and 2 bases at J, with 11 bases in the middle. This CDR3 is built from 14 residues. A single record per CDR3 protein comes from TCRdb applying MiXCR to the reads. This sample yields some 390,000 distinct CDR3 sequences, of which 18% are seen a single time; roughly 8.7% belongs to the top ten. Sequencing was done on a sample of PBMCs. This receptor was taken from a human donor in good health (CMV status not recorded). Some clones in this sample may be carry-over from other donors' samples. The chain combines TRBV5-6 with TRBJ2-3; tentatively, D is TRBD1 (5 bases). This CDR3 is CASSADKYTDTQYF. The CDR3 nucleotides are TGTGCCAGCAGCGCGGACAAGTACACAGATACGCAGTATTTT.